The source of this T cell receptor (beta chain) is a study of T cell responses to AZD1222 COVID-19 vaccine. Study summary: Doses given second, at about 4 or about 12 weeks, were pooled.

Sequencing used immunoSEQ multiplex PCR; TCRdb keeps in-frame clones, though not all of them. Among roughly 150,000 clones listed, more than 70% were seen once. The CDR3 loop spans 16 amino acids. Trimming at V came to 2 bases and at J to 4 bases, leaving 7 bases not matched to a gene. The germline V gene has CDR1 SGHDN and CDR2 FVKESK. The source of this sequence is an adult in good health. The material was peripheral blood, obtained on day 0 of AZD1222 vaccination. The rearrangement uses TRBV14 and TRBJ2-7; 11 nucleotides line up with TRBD2. CDR3 sequence: CASSQFRTSGFYEQYF. The CDR3, as DNA: TGTGCCAGCAGCCAATTCAGGACTAGCGGGTTTTACGAGCAGTACTTC.